These 3 T cell receptor beta chains share one sample of origin, sequenced in a study of shared clonotypes between healthy human individuals. TCRdb keeps only in-frame clones here, not all; method: immunoSEQ multiplex PCR. There are 2 million to 2.5 million clones in the sample; under 95% occur only once, and about 0.41% lies in the top ten. The sequencing sample was made of naive CD4+ T cells from PBMCs. The subset denotes: CD45RA+ positively selected. These receptor sequences come from a man between 18 and 35 years old in good health. Some clones in this sample may be carry-over from other donors' samples.

This chain joins TRBV7-2 and TRBJ1-1; 8 bases map to TRBD1. The V gene end was trimmed by 1 base and the J gene end by 5 bases; junction bases not matched to a gene: 9. CDR1 SGHTA and CDR2 FQGNSA come from the germline V gene. The CDR3 is 16 amino acids. In DNA form, the CDR3 reads TGTGCCAGCAGCTTAGTGGGGACAGGCCCCTTGACTGAAGCTTTCTTT. Its protein is CASSLVGTGPLTEAFF.

This sequence joins TRBV28 and TRBJ2-2; the match to TRBD2 covers 8 bases. Looked up from germline, CDR1 is MDHEN and CDR2 is SYDVKM. V lost 9 bases and J lost 6; bases outside the gene matches: 9. The CDR3 spans 14 residues. The CDR3 here is CASTPAGAPGELFF. CDR3 DNA sequence: TGTGCCAGTACCCCAGCGGGAGCCCCCGGGGAGCTGTTTTTT.

As regards this clone: The sample carries other DNA sequences with the same CDR3. This chain connects TRBV7-9 to TRBJ2-2; TRBD2 might be the D (5 bases). With 4 bases removed from V and 4 bases from J, the gap between germline ends came to 10 bases. The CDR3 length is 14 residues. CDR1 is SEHNR, CDR2 FQNEAQ, per germline (reference sequence). The CDR3 DNA reads as TGTGCCAGCAGCTACCGAGGGAGCACCGGGGAGCTGTTTTTT. Amino acids: CASSYRGSTGELFF.